A single sample gave rise to the 5 T cell receptor beta chains below, sequenced in a study of T cells in Graves' hyperthyroidism and ophthalmopathy. Amplified regions were TCR beta CDR3 sequences from RNA transcripts. HTBI primers drove first-round RT-PCR of the TCR CDR3. TCRdb redid the calling of the multiplex PCR reads with MiXCR, one entry per CDR3 protein. The sample records about 420,000 distinct CDR3 sequences, around 16% being singletons. The sequenced sample consisted of blood. These receptors came from a woman between 18 and 29 years old with Graves' hyperthyroidism.

This clonotype was detected a few times. V is TRBV4-2 and J is TRBJ1-2; TRBD1 matches 7 bases. Germline loops: CDR1 LGHNA, CDR2 YNFKEQ. This CDR3 comprises 16 residues. Unmatched junction bases numbered 11, after V lost 2 bases and J lost 5 bases. The CDR3 DNA reads as TGTGCCAGCAGCCAAACAGGACAGGATTTTGGGTATGGCTACACCTTC. It codes for CASSQTGQDFGYGYTF.

The sample holds many counts of this clonotype. The rearrangement uses TRBV18 and TRBJ2-1, with a possible D match to TRBD1 (5 bases). In germline, CDR1 is KGHSH, CDR2 LQKENI. The CDR3 has 14 amino acids. Trimming stripped 8 bases from V and 0 bases from J, with 11 bases between. The CDR3 DNA is TGTGCCAGCAATGGGGCTAGCTCCTACAATGAGCAGTTCTTC. Its protein is CASNGASSYNEQFF.

Only a few counts were recorded for this clonotype. CDR3 protein: CASSLDPDRVSEQYF. The DNA of the CDR3 is TGTGCCAGCAGCTTAGACCCGGACAGGGTCAGCGAGCAGTACTTC. The chain joins TRBV11-2 to TRBJ2-7; the match to TRBD1 covers 8 bases. The CDR3 has 15 amino acids. Unmatched junction bases numbered 7, after V lost 0 bases and J lost 6 bases. The V gene's germline CDR1 is SGHAT and CDR2 FQNNGV.

This clonotype occurred many times. The chain has TRBV20-1 and TRBJ2-1; no clear D gene. V was pared by 6 bases and J by 6 bases, with 30 bases between. The CDR3 is 18 amino acids. The germline CDR1 and CDR2 sequences are DFQATT and SNEGSKA (reference sequence). The CDR3 here is CSAQQQKIGLRTGNEQFF. DNA for the CDR3: TGCAGTGCCCAGCAACAGAAGATAGGGCTCCGAACCGGCAATGAGCAGTTCTTC.

This clonotype was detected only a few times. The chain employs TRBV3-1 and TRBJ1-2; no reliable D call. Trimming took off 1 base at V and 8 bases at J, with 11 bases between the two ends. This CDR3 spans 13 amino acids. Germline CDR1 is LGHDT and CDR2 is YNNKEL (reference sequence). CDR3 region: CASSQGDTGGYTF. The CDR3 DNA is TGTGCCAGCAGCCAAGGAGACACCGGGGGCTACACCTTC.